This T cell receptor beta chain was recorded in a study of CD4+ T cells in melanoma. Data came from immunoSEQ multiplex PCR; TCRdb stores just in-frame clones and leaves some out. The sample lists 10,000 or so clones, nearly 80% occurring once. Sequencing was done on a sample of cells from a culture (not recorded whether cultured in vitro). The clonotype originates from a human donor with melanoma.

CDR3 sequence: CASSLGRGRAGDHNEQFF. In nucleotides, the CDR3 is TGCGCCAGCAGCTTGGGCCGCGGGCGAGCGGGGGATCACAATGAGCAGTTCTTC. The chain employs TRBV5-1 and TRBJ2-1, with TRBD2 matching 8 bases. The J segment lost 5 bases and the V segment lost 0 bases, leaving 13 bases of the junction unmatched. The CDR3 covers 18 residues. Germline V lookup: CDR1 SGHRS, CDR2 YFSETQ.